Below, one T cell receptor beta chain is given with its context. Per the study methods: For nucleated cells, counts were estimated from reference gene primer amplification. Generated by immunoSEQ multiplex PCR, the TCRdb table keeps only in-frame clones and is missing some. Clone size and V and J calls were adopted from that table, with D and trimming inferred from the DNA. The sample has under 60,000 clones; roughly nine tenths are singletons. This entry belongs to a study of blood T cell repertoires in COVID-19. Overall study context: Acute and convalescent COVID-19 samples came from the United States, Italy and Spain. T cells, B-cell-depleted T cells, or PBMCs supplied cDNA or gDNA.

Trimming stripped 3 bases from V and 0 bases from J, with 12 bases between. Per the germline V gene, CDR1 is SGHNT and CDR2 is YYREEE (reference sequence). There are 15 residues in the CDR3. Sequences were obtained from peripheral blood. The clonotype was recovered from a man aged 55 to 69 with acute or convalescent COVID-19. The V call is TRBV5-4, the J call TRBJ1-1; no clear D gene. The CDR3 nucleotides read TGTGCCAGCAGCTGGGCCACTCGGTTGAACACTGAAGCTTTCTTT. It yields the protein CASSWATRLNTEAFF.